This TCR beta chain was sequenced for a study of chemoradiotherapy in HPV16-positive cancers. Looking at the study overall: Functional T-cell assays on a couple of HPV16-positive patients' cells defined candidate HPV-specific clones and common TCR motifs. Study outcomes and limitations: In HPV16-positive patients, HPV-responsive T-cell expansion tracked better recurrence-free survival. Functional assays defining HPV-specific T cells used only a couple of HPV16-positive patients.

Over chemoradiotherapy, repertoires were sampled more than once. The data were produced by immunoSEQ multiplex PCR, yet TCRdb's version contains in-frame clones alone and is incomplete. In the table there are about 32,000 clones, 88% of which are singletons. In regard to this clone: Its matching antigen is unknown.

The CDR3 runs 14 residues. Germline trimming cut 6 bases from V and 3 bases from J; bases unmatched to any gene: 3. The germline V gene encodes CDR1 LNHDA and CDR2 SQIVND (reference sequence). The genes are TRBV19 and TRBJ1-5; 9 bases line up with TRBD1. This sequence originates from a human donor with HPV-associated anogenital cancer. The sequenced sample was blood, obtained from a patient who underwent chemoradiotherapy. The CDR3 loop is CASRRQGDNQPQHF. The CDR3 coding sequence is TGTGCCAGTAGGCGACAGGGGGACAATCAGCCCCAGCATTTT.